This is a list of T cell receptor beta chains from one sample in a study of human T cells and chemical hapten exposure. TCRdb processed the RACE reads anew with MiXCR; each CDR3 protein has one entry. Of fewer than 90,000 distinct CDR3 sequences detected, about 6.3% appear once; the ten largest clones hold 1% to 1.5%. The material was whole blood, obtained in connection with sensitization to the hapten diphenylcyclopropenone (DPC). The receptors here all came from a woman in her 30s with alopecia areata. Some clones in this sample may be carry-over from other donors' samples. The conserved cysteine and the conserved F or W are not part of the CDR3 here. A D gene is named only where the DNA matches it firmly. Clone size, where shown, is once, few, many, or a class for clones that have expanded.

CDR3 | size | J | D | V
ASSFQQGVNTEAF | - | TRBJ1-1 | TRBD1 | TRBV5-4
ASSPLKTGFDEKLF | many | TRBJ1-4 | - | TRBV7-9
ASSPVNQNNSPLH | few | TRBJ1-6 | - | TRBV18
SAQLTGAANTGELF | - | TRBJ2-2 | TRBD1 | TRBV20-1
ASTSSTSLADTQY | many | TRBJ2-3 | - | TRBV5-1
ASSFRSGGGPDTQY | many | TRBJ2-3 | TRBD2 | TRBV12-3/TRBV12-4
SAKGQGNQPQH | - | TRBJ1-5 | TRBD1 | TRBV20-1
ASTADSQYQPQH | many | TRBJ1-5 | - | TRBV6-1
ASSREGRSNQPQH | many | TRBJ1-5 | - | TRBV7-8
AWSVLVYEQY | few | TRBJ2-7 | - | TRBV30
ASSQGTDTSYEQY | few | TRBJ2-7 | - | TRBV7-9
ASSYSGQGAFEQY | few | TRBJ2-7 | TRBD1 | TRBV6-5
ASSLEADYTEAF | many | TRBJ1-1 | - | TRBV7-8
AWSPRGEEAF | - | TRBJ1-1 | - | TRBV30
SANPGQNNQPQH | many | TRBJ1-5 | TRBD1 | TRBV20-1
ASSLVRAGKQETQY | - | TRBJ2-5 | - | TRBV5-1
ASSHPGIFADTQY | - | TRBJ2-3 | - | TRBV14
ASSPDRNYGYT | many | TRBJ1-2 | - | TRBV18
AWSVFSSEQY | few | TRBJ2-7 | - | TRBV30
ASSLDRGLT | - | TRBJ1-2 | - | TRBV5-1
AISEGGRGYNEQF | many | TRBJ2-1 | - | TRBV10-3
ASSSRSGVSEAF | many | TRBJ1-1 | - | TRBV5-5
ASKAGVYQETQY | many | TRBJ2-5 | TRBD2 | TRBV2
SARGGSGLAGVSYNEQF | many | TRBJ2-1 | TRBD2 | TRBV20-1
ASTTGDSNNDEQF | many | TRBJ2-1 | - | TRBV19
ASSYSWRVDNSPLH | few | TRBJ1-6 | - | TRBV6-5
ASSFTGSGANVLT | many | TRBJ2-6 | - | TRBV5-1
ASSPSPSLRPFEQY | many | TRBJ2-7 | - | TRBV5-1
ASSYLRDRRHYGYT | few | TRBJ1-2 | TRBD1 | TRBV11-2
SVVRGTEAF | many | TRBJ1-1 | - | TRBV29-1
ASSLGGMHISGNTIY | many | TRBJ1-3 | - | TRBV7-9
SARGTRGHGYT | - | TRBJ1-2 | - | TRBV20-1
ASSLDAGGGETQY | many | TRBJ2-5 | TRBD1 | TRBV5-1
ASSLRTQRAEKLF | - | TRBJ1-4 | - | TRBV7-9
ASSVVGRTFNEQF | many | TRBJ2-1 | - | TRBV9
AISEAILNNYGYT | few | TRBJ1-2 | - | TRBV10-3
ASSLFFFRGTKGSMGYT | - | TRBJ1-2 | - | TRBV7-9
SADGTGQEKAF | - | TRBJ1-1 | TRBD1 | TRBV29-1
ASTQTAVDSPLH | few | TRBJ1-6 | - | TRBV12-3/TRBV12-4
ASSQPGTKPLYEQY | many | TRBJ2-7 | - | TRBV7-2
ASSPGYPSGELF | many | TRBJ2-2 | - | TRBV7-9
SASGGVMETQY | many | TRBJ2-5 | TRBD2 | TRBV20-1
AISDGQEDGYT | many | TRBJ1-2 | - | TRBV10-3
ASSVGGNTEAF | many | TRBJ1-1 | - | TRBV25-1
ASSLMGGYYNEQF | many | TRBJ2-1 | - | TRBV5-1
AIRTDTYEQY | many | TRBJ2-7 | - | TRBV10-3
ASSVTGGFGNSPLH | many | TRBJ1-6 | TRBD1 | TRBV6-1
ASSLYEGQY | many | TRBJ2-7 | - | TRBV12-3/TRBV12-4
SVAGERSYGYT | many | TRBJ1-2 | - | TRBV29-1
ASSLADGGAGPEQF | many | TRBJ2-1 | TRBD2 | TRBV7-9
ASSYSRGNEQF | many | TRBJ2-1 | - | TRBV6-5
ASRLPGKNSPLH | - | TRBJ1-6 | - | TRBV7-9
ASTALGQGERETQY | few | TRBJ2-5 | TRBD1 | TRBV27
ASSRRGGQETQY | many | TRBJ2-5 | - | TRBV3-1
ASSVGTGATNEKLF | many | TRBJ1-4 | TRBD1 | TRBV9
ASSYSGQRYEQY | - | TRBJ2-7 | TRBD1 | TRBV6-2/TRBV6-3